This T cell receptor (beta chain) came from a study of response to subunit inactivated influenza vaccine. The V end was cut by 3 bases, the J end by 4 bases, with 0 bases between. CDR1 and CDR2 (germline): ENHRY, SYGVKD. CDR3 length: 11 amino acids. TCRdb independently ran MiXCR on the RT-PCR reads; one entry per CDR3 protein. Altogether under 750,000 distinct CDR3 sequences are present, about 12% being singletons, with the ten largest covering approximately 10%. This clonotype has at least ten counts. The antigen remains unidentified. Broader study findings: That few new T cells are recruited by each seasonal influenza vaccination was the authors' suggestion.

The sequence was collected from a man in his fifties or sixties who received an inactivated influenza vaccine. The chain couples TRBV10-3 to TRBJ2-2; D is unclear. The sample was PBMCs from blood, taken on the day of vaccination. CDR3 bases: TGTGCCATCAGTGACACCGGGGAGCTGTTTTTT. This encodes CAISDTGELFF.